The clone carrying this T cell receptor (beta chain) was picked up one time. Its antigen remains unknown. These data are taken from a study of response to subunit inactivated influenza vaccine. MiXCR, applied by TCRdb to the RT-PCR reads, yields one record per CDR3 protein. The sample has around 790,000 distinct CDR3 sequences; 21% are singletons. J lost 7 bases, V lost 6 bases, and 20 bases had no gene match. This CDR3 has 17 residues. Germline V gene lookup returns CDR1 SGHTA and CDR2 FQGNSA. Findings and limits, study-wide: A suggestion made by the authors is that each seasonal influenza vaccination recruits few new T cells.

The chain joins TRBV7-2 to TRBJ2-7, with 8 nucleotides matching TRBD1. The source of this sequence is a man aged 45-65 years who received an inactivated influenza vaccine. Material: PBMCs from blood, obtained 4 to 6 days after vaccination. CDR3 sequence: CASSSALRQGLYREQYF. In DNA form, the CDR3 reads TGTGCCAGCAGTTCCGCCCTGAGACAGGGGCTGTACAGGGAGCAGTACTTC.